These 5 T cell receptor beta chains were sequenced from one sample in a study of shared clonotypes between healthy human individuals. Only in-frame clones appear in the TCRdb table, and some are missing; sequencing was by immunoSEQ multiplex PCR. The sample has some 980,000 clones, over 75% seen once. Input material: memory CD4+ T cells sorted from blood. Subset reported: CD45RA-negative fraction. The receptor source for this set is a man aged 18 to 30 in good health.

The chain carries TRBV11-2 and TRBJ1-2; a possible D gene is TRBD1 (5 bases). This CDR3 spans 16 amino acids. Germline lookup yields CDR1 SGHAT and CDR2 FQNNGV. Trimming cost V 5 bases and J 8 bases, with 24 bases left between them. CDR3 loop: CASSPQDLGSSGGYTF. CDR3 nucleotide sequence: TGTGCCAGCAGCCCCCAGGACCTCGGGTCTTCAGGGGGCTACACCTTC. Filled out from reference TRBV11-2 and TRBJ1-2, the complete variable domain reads EAGVAQSPRYKIIEKRQSVAFWCNPISGHATLYWYQQILGQGPKLLIQFQNNGVVDDSQLPKDRFSAERLKGVDSTLKIQPAKLEDSAVYLCASSPQDLGSSGGYTFGSGTRLTVV.

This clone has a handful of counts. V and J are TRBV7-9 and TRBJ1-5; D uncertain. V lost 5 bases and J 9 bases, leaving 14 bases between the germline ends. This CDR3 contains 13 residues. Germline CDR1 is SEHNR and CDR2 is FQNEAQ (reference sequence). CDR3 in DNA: TGTGCCAGCAGCCCGGGAGTTGGGTCGCCCCAGCATTTT. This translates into CASSPGVGSPQHF.

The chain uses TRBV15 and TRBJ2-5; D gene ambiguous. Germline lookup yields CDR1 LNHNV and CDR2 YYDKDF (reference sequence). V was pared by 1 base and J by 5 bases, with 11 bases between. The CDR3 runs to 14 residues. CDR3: CATSRVPSGETQYF. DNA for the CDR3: TGTGCCACCAGCAGAGTCCCCAGTGGCGAGACCCAGTACTTC.

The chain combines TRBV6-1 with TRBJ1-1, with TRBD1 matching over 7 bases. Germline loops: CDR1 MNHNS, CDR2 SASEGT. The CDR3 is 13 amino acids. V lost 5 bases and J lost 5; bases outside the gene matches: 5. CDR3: CASSRQGQTEAFF. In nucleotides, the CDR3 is TGTGCCAGCAGTAGACAGGGACAGACTGAAGCTTTCTTT.

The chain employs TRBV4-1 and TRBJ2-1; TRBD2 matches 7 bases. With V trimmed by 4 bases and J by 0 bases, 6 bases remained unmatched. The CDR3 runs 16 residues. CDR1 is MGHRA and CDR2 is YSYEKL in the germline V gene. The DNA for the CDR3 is TGCGCCAGCAGCCGGGGGGGTATCAGCTCCTACAATGAGCAGTTCTTC. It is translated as CASSRGGISSYNEQFF.